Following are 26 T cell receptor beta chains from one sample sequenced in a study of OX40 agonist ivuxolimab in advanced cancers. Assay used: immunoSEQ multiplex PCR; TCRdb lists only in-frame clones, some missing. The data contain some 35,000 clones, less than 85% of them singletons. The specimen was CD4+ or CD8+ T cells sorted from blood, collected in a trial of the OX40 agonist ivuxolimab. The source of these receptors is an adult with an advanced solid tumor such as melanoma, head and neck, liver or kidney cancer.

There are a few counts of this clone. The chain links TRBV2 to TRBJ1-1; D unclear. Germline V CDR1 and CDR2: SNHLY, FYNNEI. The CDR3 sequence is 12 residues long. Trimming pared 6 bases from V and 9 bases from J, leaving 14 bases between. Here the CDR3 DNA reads TGTGCCAGCAGAATCAGCAGCTTCAAAGCTTTCTTT. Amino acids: CASRISSFKAFF.

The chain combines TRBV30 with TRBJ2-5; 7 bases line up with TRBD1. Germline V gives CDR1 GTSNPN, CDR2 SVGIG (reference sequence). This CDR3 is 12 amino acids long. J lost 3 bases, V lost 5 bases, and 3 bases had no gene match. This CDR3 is CAWDRVKETQYF. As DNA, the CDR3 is TGTGCCTGGGACAGGGTAAAAGAGACCCAGTACTTC.

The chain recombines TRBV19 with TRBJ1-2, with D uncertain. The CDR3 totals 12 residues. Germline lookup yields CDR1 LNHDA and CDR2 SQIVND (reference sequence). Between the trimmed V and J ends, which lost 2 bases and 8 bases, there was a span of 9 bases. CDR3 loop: CASSIRNHGYTF. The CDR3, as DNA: TGTGCCAGTAGTATACGTAACCACGGCTACACCTTC.

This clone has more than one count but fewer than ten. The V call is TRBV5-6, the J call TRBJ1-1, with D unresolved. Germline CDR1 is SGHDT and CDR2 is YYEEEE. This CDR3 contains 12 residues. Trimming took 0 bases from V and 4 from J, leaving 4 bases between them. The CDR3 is CASSLGLTEAFF. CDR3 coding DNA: TGTGCCAGCAGCTTGGGACTCACTGAAGCTTTCTTT.

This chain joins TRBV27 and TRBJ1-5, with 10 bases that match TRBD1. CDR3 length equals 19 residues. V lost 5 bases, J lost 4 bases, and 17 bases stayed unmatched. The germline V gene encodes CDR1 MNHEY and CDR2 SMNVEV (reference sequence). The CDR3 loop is CASSPRLNPGQGKNQPQHF. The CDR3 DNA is TGTGCCAGCAGTCCCAGACTAAACCCGGGACAGGGGAAGAATCAGCCCCAGCATTTT.

In DNA, the CDR3 is TGTGCCAGCAGCCGAAAAGAGACCCAGTACTTC. It translates to CASSRKETQYF. The chain couples TRBV5-6 to TRBJ2-5; D is ambiguous. Germline V lookup: CDR1 SGHDT, CDR2 YYEEEE. V was clipped by 4 bases and J by 3 bases, with 4 bases between them. The CDR3 covers 11 residues.

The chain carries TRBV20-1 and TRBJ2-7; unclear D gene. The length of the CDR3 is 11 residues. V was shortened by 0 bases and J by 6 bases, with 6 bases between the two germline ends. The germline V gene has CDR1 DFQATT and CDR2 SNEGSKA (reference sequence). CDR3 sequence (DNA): TGCAGTGCTAGAGATGGTTCCGAGCAGTACTTC. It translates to CSARDGSEQYF.

The chain's CDR3 is CASSLAQGGTGELFF. The CDR3 DNA reads TGCGCCAGCAGCTTAGCGCAGGGGGGAACCGGGGAGCTGTTTTTT. The V gene is TRBV5-1, the J gene TRBJ2-2; D is possibly TRBD1 (7 bases). V was clipped by 2 bases and J by 5 bases, with 13 bases between them. Germline V lookup: CDR1 SGHRS, CDR2 YFSETQ. The CDR3 consists of 15 residues.

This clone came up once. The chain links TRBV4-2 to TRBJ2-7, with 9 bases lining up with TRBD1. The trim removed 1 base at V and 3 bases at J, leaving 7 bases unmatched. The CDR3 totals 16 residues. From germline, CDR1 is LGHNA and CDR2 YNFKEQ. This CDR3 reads CASSQGSGTGYYEQYF. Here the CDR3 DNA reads TGTGCCAGCAGCCAAGGTAGTGGGACAGGGTACTACGAGCAGTACTTC.

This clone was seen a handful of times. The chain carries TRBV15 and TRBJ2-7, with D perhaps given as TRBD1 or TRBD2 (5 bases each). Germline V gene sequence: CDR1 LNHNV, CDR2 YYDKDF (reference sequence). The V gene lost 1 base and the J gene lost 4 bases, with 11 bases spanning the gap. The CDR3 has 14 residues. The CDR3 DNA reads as TGTGCCACCAGCAGAGCCGGGGCAGCTTACGAGCAGTACTTC. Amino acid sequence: CATSRAGAAYEQYF.

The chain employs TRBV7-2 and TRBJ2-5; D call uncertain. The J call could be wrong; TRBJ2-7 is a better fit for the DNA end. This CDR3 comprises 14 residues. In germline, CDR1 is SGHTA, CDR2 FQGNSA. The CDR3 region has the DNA TGTGCCAGCAGCTCCCCGTCTAGATCCTACGAGCAGTACTTC. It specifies CASSSPSRSYEQYF.

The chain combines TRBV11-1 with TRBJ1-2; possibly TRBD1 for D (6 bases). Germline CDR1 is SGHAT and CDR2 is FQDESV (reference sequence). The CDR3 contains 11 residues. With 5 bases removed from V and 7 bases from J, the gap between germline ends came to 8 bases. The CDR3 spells CASSTGFGYTF. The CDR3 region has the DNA TGTGCCAGCAGCACAGGGTTTGGCTACACCTTC.

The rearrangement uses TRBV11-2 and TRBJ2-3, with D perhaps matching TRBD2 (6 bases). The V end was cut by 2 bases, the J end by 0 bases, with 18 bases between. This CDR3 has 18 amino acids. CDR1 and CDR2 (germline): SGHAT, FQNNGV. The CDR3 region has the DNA TGTGCCAGCAGCTTATTCGGGGGAGCTCTCTCTAGCACAGATACGCAGTATTTT. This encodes CASSLFGGALSSTDTQYF.

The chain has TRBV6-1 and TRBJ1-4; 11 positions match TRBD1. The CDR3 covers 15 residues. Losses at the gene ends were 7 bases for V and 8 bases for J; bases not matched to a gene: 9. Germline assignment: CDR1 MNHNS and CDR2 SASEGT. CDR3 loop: CASIRSGTGGEKLFF. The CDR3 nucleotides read TGTGCCAGCATTCGATCAGGGACAGGGGGAGAAAAACTGTTTTTT.

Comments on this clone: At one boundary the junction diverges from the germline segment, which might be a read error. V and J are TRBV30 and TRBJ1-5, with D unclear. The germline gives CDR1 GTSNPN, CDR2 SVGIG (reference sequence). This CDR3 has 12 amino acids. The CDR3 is CAWTGNRSAPAF. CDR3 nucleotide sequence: TGTGCCTGGACTGGAAATAGGTCAGCCCCAGCATTT.

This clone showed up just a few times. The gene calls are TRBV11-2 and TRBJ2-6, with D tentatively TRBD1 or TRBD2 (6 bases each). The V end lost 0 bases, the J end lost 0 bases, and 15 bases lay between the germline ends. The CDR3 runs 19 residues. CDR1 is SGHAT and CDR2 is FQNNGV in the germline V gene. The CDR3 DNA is TGTGCCAGCAGCTTAGACTCTTGGGGGGCCAGCTCTGGGGCCAACGTCCTGACTTTC. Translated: CASSLDSWGASSGANVLTF.

CDR3 DNA: TGTGCCAGCGGTGGGGGGTATGGCAATCAGCCCCAGCATTTT. Protein: CASGGGYGNQPQHF. The J gene is TRBJ1-5, the V gene TRBV2; maybe TRBD1 (5 bases). Germline assignment: CDR1 SNHLY and CDR2 FYNNEI. Trimming removed 8 bases at V and 2 bases at J, with 13 bases between. This CDR3 is built from 14 residues.

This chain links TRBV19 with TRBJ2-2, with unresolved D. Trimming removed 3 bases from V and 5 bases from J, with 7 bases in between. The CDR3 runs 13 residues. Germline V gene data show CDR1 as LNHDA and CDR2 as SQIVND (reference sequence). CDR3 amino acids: CASSMALTGELFF. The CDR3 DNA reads TGTGCCAGTAGTATGGCGTTGACCGGGGAGCTGTTTTTT.

CDR3 sequence: CASTGVGGYTEAFF. The CDR3 DNA is TGTGCCAGCACGGGGGTAGGCGGGTACACTGAAGCTTTCTTT. The chain has TRBV28 and TRBJ1-1; D perhaps matches TRBD1 (5 bases). V was shortened by 7 bases and J by 3 bases, with 15 bases between the two germline ends. The CDR3 sequence is 14 residues long. CDR1 and CDR2 from the germline V gene are MDHEN and SYDVKM.

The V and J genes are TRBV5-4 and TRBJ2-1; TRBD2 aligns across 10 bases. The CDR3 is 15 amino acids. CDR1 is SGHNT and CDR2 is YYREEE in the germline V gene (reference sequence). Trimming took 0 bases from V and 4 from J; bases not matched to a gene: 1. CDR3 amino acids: CASSLGTSGYNEQFF. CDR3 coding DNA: TGTGCCAGCAGCTTGGGGACTAGCGGATACAATGAGCAGTTCTTC.

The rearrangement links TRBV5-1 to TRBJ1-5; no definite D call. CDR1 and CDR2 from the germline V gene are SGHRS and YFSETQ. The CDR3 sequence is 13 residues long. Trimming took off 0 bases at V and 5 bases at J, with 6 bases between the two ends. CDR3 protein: CASSLGPDQPQHF. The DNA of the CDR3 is TGCGCCAGCAGCTTGGGGCCCGATCAGCCCCAGCATTTT.

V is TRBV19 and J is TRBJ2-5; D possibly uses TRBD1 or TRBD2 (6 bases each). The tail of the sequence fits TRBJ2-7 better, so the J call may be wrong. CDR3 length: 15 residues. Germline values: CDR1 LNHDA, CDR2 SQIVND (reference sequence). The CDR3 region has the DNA TGTGCCAGTAGTATGTCAGGGGAGGCTCACTACGAGCAGTACTTC. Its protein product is CASSMSGEAHYEQYF.

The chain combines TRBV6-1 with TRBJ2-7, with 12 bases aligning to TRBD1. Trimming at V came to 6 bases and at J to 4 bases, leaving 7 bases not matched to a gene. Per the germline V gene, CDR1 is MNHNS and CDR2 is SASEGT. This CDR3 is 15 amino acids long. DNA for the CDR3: TGTGCCAGCAGCGAGGGACAGGGGGCCTTTTACGAGCAGTACTTC. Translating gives CASSEGQGAFYEQYF.

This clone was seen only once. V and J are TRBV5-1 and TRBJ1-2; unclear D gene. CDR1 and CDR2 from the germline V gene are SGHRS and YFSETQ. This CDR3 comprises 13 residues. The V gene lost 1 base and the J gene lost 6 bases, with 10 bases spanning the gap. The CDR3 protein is CASSLPGRDGYTF. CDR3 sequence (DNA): TGCGCCAGCAGCTTGCCGGGGAGAGATGGCTACACCTTC.

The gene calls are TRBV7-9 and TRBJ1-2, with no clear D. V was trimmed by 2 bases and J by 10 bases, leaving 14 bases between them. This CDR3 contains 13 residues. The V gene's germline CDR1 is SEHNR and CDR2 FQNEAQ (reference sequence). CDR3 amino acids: CASSLSGPMNYTF. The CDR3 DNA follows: TGTGCCAGCAGCTTATCGGGTCCGATGAACTACACCTTC.

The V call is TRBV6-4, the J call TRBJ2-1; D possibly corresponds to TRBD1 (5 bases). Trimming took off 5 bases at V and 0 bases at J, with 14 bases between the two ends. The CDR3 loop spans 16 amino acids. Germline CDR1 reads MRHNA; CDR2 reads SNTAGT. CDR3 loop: CASSQDNRRSYNEQFF. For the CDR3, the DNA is TGTGCCAGCAGTCAGGACAACCGACGCTCCTACAATGAGCAGTTCTTC.